The text below deals with one T cell receptor beta chain. The target antigen is unknown. Only in-frame clones appear in the TCRdb table, and some are missing; sequencing was by immunoSEQ multiplex PCR. The sample has roughly 87,000 clones; approximately 91% are singletons. These data originate in a study of OX40 agonist ivuxolimab in advanced cancers. Study context: Melanoma, hepatocellular carcinoma, head and neck or renal cell cancer occurred in dose-escalation patients. Enrollees could have had prior anti-PD-1, anti-PD-L1 or anti-CTLA-4 therapy, which over 35% had received. General study points: Averaging showed that CD8+ T cells had more expanded clones than CD4+ did.

This material consisted of CD4+ or CD8+ T cells sorted from blood, taken in a trial of the OX40 agonist ivuxolimab. The clonotype was recovered from an adult with an advanced solid tumor such as melanoma, head and neck, liver or kidney cancer.

CDR3 coding DNA: TGCAGCGGGACAGGGGCCTACGAGCAGTACTTC. It specifies CSGTGAYEQYF. This sequence joins TRBV29-1 and TRBJ2-7, with TRBD1 matching 9 bases. V was clipped by 7 bases and J by 2 bases; unmatched bases: 0. Per the germline V gene, CDR1 is SQVTM and CDR2 is ANQGSEA. This CDR3 region has 11 residues.